This TCR beta chain appears in the sequencing data of a study of identical twins. One entry per CDR3 protein, called by TCRdb with MiXCR from the 5' RACE reads. The repertoire holds roughly 710,000 distinct CDR3 sequences, roughly 6% seen once, with 1.5% to 2% in the top ten. This CDR3 region has 13 residues. Germline V gives CDR1 SQVTM, CDR2 ANQGSEA. With V trimmed by 7 bases and J by 10 bases, 12 bases remained unmatched. Input material: naive T cells sorted from blood. The sequence was obtained from a man between 18 and 35 years old in good health. This chain connects TRBV29-1 to TRBJ2-1, with 8 bases lining up with TRBD2. The CDR3 nucleotides read TGCAGCGCCGACGGCCGGTTAGCGGGAGAGCAGTTCTTC. This translates into CSADGRLAGEQFF.